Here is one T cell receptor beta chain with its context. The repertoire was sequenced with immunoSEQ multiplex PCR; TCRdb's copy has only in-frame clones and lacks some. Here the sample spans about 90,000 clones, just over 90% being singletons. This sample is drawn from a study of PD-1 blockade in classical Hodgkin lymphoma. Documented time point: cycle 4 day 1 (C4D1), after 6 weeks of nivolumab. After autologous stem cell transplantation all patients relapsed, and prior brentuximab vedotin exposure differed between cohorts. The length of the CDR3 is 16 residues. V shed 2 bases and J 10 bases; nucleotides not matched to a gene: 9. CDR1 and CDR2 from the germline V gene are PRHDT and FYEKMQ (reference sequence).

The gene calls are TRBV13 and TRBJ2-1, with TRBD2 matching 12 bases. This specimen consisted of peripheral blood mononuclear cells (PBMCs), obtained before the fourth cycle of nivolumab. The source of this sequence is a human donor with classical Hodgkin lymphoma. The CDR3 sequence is CASSLPLLAGGDEQFF. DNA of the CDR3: TGTGCCAGCAGCTTACCCCTCCTAGCGGGGGGGGACGAGCAGTTCTTC.